This paragraph covers one T cell receptor beta chain sequence. The antigen remains unidentified. Each donor was a Caucasian adult residing in Nashville, Tennessee. Over several immunoSEQ plates, each subset's genomic DNA was distributed in even portions. Using immunoSEQ multiplex PCR, the repertoire was profiled, and TCRdb retains in-frame clones only, with some absent. The sample gives roughly 1,500,000 clones, around 98.5% of which show up once; roughly 0.36% is in the top ten. This record belongs to a study of shared clonotypes between healthy human individuals. Germline values: CDR1 SQVTM, CDR2 ANQGSEA. Trimming at V came to 6 bases and at J to 5 bases, leaving 8 bases not matched to a gene. The CDR3 is 13 residues long. Findings of the study overall: Generally, naive subsets (rather than memory subsets) showed larger estimated richness.

Sequenced sample: naive CD4+ T cells sorted from blood. The subset here: CD45RA+ positively selected. This clonotype originated in a young man in good health. The chain recombines TRBV29-1 with TRBJ2-5; 8 bases agree with TRBD1. CDR3 residues: CSVPGGARETQYF. The CDR3 region has the DNA TGCAGCGTCCCAGGGGGCGCAAGGGAGACCCAGTACTTC.